This T cell receptor beta chain was identified in a study of beta chain features in type 1 diabetes. For the study at large: Similarity in age, gender and cell yields was seen between patients and healthy donors.

On this clone itself: The antigen remains unidentified.

Regarding the study as a whole: Across all four CD4+ subsets, people with type 1 diabetes showed modestly shorter TCRB CDR3s. HLA influence on TCRB rearrangement stayed unresolved here.

All of the sorted populations showed purity greater than 98%. Since all of the isolated RNA was reverse transcribed, expressed TCRB transcripts were what got sequenced. Here immunoSEQ multiplex PCR was the method, and the copy in TCRdb shows in-frame clones only, minus some. This table has 250,000 to 350,000 clones, 14% appearing once. The sample consisted of naive CD4+ T cells from blood. This sequence was found in a man younger than 45 with type 1 diabetes.

As DNA, the CDR3 is TGTGCCAGCAGCCTGCTCACAGGCTTCGCCGGCTACACCTTC. It codes for CASSLLTGFAGYTF. The chain is built from TRBV7-2 and TRBJ1-2, with a possible D match to TRBD1 (5 bases). With 5 bases removed from V and 8 bases from J, the gap between germline ends came to 18 bases. Germline V gives CDR1 SGHTA, CDR2 FQGNSA. The CDR3 spans 14 residues.